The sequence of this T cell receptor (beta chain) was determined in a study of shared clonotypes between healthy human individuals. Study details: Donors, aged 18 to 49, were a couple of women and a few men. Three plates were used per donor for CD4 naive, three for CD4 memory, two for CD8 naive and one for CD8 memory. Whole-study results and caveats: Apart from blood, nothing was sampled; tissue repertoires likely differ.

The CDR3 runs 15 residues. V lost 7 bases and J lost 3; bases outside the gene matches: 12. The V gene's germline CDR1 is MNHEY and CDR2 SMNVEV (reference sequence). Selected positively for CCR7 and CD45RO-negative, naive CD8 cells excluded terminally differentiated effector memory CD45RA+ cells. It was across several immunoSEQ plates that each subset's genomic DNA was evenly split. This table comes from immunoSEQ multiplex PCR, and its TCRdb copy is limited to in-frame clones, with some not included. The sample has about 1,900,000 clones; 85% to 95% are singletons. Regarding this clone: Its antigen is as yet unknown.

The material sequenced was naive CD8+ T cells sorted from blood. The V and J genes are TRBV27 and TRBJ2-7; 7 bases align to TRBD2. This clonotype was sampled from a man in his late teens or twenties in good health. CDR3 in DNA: TGTGCCAGCACTAATTGGGAGGGAGGTCACTACGAGCAGTACTTC. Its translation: CASTNWEGGHYEQYF.